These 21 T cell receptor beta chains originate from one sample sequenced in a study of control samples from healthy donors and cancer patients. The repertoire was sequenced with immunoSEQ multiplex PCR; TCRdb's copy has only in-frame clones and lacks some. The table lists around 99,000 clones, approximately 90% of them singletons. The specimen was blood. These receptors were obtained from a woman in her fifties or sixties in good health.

This CDR3 reads CASSSGLAGGAEQFF. Written as DNA, the CDR3 is TGTGCCAGCAGCTCTGGACTAGCGGGGGGCGCTGAGCAGTTCTTC. V and J are TRBV9 and TRBJ2-1; 14 positions agree with TRBD2. The CDR3 consists of 15 residues. The J segment lost 9 bases and the V segment lost 4 bases, leaving 6 bases of the junction unmatched. Germline V lookup: CDR1 SGDLS, CDR2 YYNGEE.

CDR3 protein: CASSLARNTEAFF. CDR3 nucleotide sequence: TGCGCCAGCAGCTTGGCTAGGAACACTGAAGCTTTCTTT. The chain is built from TRBV5-1 and TRBJ1-1; D is unclear. The CDR3 covers 13 residues. Looked up from germline, CDR1 is SGHRS and CDR2 is YFSETQ. Trimming stripped 0 bases from V and 1 base from J, with 4 bases between. The full variable domain, with the rest looked up from reference TRBV5-1 and TRBJ1-1, is KAGVTQTPRYLIKTRGQQVTLSCSPISGHRSVSWYQQTPGQGLQFLFEYFSETQRNKGNFPGRFSGRQFSNSRSEMNVSTLELGDSALYLCASSLARNTEAFFGQGTRLTVV.

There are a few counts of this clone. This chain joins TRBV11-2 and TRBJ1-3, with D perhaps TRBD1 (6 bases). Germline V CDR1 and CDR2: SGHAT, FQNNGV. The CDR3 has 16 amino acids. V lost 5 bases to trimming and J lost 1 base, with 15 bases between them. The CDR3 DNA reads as TGTGCCAGCAGCCCGCGGACAGCTAGATCTGGAAACACCATATATTTT. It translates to CASSPRTARSGNTIYF. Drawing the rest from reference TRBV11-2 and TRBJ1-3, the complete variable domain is EAGVAQSPRYKIIEKRQSVAFWCNPISGHATLYWYQQILGQGPKLLIQFQNNGVVDDSQLPKDRFSAERLKGVDSTLKIQPAKLEDSAVYLCASSPRTARSGNTIYFGEGSWLTVV.

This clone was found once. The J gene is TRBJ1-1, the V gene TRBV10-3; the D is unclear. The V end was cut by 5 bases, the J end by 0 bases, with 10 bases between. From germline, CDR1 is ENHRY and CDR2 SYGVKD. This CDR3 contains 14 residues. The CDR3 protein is CAISPPGLNTEAFF. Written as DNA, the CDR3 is TGTGCCATCAGTCCCCCCGGTTTGAACACTGAAGCTTTCTTT.

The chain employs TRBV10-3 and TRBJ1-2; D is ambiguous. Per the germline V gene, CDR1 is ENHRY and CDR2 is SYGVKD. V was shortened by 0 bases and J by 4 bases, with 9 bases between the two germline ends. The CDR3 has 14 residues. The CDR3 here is CAISESNGVYGYTF. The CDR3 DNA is TGTGCCATCAGTGAGTCGAACGGGGTCTATGGCTACACCTTC.

CDR3: CASSMGPGTGTEAFF. The CDR3 region has the DNA TGTGCCAGTAGTATGGGGCCCGGAACAGGCACTGAAGCTTTCTTT. V and J are TRBV19 and TRBJ1-1; maybe TRBD1 (5 bases). V lost 3 bases to trimming and J lost 4 bases, with 15 bases between them. This CDR3 contains 15 residues. Germline CDR1 and CDR2: LNHDA and SQIVND (reference sequence).

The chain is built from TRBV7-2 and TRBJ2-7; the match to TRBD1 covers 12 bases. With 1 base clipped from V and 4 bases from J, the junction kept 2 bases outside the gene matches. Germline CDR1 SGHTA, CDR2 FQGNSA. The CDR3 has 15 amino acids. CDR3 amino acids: CASSLEGQGAYEQYV. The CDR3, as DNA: TGTGCCAGCAGCTTAGAGGGACAGGGGGCTTACGAGCAGTACGTC.

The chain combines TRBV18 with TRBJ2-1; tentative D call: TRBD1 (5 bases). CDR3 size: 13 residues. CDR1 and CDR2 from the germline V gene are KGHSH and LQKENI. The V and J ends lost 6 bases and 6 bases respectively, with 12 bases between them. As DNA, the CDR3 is TGTGCCAGCTCTCACAGGATTACCAATGAGCAGTTCTTC. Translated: CASSHRITNEQFF.

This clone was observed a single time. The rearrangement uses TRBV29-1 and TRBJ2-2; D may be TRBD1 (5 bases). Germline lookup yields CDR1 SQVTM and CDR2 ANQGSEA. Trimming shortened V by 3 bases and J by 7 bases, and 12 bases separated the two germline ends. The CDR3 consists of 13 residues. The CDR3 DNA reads TGCAGCGTTGACAAAGGGGAAGGCGGGGAGCTGTTTTTT. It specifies CSVDKGEGGELFF.

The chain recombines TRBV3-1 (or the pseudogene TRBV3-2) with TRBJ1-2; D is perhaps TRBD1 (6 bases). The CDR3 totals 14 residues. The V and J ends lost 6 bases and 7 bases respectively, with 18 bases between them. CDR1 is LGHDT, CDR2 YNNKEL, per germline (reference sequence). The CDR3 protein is CASRPTGWVVGYTF. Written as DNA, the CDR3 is TGTGCCAGCAGACCCACAGGGTGGGTGGTTGGCTACACCTTC.

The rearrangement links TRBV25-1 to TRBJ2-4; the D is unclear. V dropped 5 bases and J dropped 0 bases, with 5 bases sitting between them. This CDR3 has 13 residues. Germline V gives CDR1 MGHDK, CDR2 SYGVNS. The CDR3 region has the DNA TGTGCCAGCAGTACATTAGCCAAAAACATTCAGTACTTC. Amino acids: CASSTLAKNIQYF.

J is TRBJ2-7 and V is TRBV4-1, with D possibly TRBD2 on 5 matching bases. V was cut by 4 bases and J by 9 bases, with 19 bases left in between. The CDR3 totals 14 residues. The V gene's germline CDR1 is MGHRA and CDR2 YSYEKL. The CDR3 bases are TGCGCCAGCAGCCCCCCGGGAAAAAGGGAAAGGCAGTACGTC. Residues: CASSPPGKRERQYV.

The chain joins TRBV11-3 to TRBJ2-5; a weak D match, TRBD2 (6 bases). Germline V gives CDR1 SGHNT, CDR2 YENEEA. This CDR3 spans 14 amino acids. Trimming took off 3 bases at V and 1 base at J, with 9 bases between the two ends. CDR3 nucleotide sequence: TGTGCCAGCAGCTTTTCCGGGGGCCAAGAGACCCAGTACTTC. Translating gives CASSFSGGQETQYF.

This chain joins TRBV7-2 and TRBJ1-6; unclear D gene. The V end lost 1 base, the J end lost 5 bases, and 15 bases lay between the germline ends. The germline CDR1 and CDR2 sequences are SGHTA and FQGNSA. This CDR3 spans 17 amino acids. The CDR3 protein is CASSLDPSPYDNSPLHF. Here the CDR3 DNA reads TGTGCCAGCAGCTTAGATCCCTCCCCTTACGATAATTCACCCCTCCACTTT. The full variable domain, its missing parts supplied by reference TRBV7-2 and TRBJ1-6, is GAGVSQSPSNKVTEKGKDVELRCDPISGHTALYWYRQSLGQGLEFLIYFQGNSAPDKSGLPSDRFSAERTGGSVSTLTIQRTQQEDSAVYLCASSLDPSPYDNSPLHFGNGTRLTVT.

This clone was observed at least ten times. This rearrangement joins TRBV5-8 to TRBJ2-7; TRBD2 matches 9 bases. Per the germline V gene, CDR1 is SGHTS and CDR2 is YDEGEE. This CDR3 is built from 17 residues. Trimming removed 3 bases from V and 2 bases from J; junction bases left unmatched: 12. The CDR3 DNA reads TGTGCCAGCAGCTCGTTCCAGGCTAGCGGGAAGACCTACGAGCAGTACTTC. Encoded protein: CASSSFQASGKTYEQYF.

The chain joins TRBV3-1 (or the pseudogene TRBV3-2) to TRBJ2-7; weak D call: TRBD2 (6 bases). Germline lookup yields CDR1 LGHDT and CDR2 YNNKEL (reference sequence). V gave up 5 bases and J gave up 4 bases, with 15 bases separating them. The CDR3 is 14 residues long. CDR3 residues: CASSTGTVSYEQYF. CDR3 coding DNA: TGTGCCAGCAGCACCGGGACTGTATCGTACGAGCAGTACTTC.

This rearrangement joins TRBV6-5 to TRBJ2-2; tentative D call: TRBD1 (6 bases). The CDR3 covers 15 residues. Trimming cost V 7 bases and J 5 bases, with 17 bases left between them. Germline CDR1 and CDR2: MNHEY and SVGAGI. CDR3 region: CASIETGLVTGELFF. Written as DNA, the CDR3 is TGTGCCAGCATCGAGACAGGTCTTGTGACCGGGGAGCTGTTTTTT.

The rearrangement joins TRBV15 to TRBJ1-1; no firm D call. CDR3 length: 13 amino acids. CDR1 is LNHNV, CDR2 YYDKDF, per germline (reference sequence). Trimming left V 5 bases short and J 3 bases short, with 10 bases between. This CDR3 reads CATSPRVDTEAFF. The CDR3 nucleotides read TGTGCCACCAGCCCCCGAGTGGACACTGAAGCTTTCTTT.

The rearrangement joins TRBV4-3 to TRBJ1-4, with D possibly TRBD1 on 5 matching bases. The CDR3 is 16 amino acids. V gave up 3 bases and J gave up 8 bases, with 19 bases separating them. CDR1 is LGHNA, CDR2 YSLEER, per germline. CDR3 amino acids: CASSHQGQYPLEKLFF. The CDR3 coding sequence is TGCGCCAGCAGCCACCAAGGACAATACCCTTTAGAAAAACTGTTTTTT.

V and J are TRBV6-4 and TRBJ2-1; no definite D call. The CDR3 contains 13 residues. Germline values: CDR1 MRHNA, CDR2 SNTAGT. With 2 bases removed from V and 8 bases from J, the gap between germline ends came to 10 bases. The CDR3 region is CASSDLLWDEQFF. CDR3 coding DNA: TGTGCCAGCAGTGACCTCTTGTGGGATGAGCAGTTCTTC.

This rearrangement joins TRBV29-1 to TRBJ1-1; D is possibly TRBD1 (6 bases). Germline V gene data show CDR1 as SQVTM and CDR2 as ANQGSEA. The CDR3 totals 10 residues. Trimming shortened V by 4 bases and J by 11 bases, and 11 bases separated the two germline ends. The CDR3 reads CSVGGQGAFF. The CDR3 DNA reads TGCAGCGTTGGGGGGCAGGGTGCTTTCTTT.